What follows are 28 T cell receptor beta chains derived from one specimen sequenced in a study of vaccination and CD4 T cells after COVID-19. Treatment meaning: roughly 10-day PBMC culture with coronavirus spike peptide pools or control peptides (ViraFEST assay). Sequencing of cultured CD4+ T cell DNA used the Oncomine TCR Beta short-read assay. TCRdb redid the calling of the PCR reads with MiXCR, one entry per CDR3 protein. The sample gives roughly 20,000 distinct CDR3 sequences, around a quarter of which show up once; roughly 11% is in the top ten. No cognate antigen is known for these TCRs. Sequenced material: cultured CD4+ T cells from blood. These receptors were obtained from a human donor with COVID-19.

The V gene is TRBV14, the J gene TRBJ1-6, with D possibly TRBD1 on 5 matching bases. V was shortened by 1 base and J by 10 bases, with 14 bases between the two germline ends. Germline CDR1 is SGHDN and CDR2 is FVKESK. This CDR3 spans 15 amino acids. CDR3 coding DNA: TGTGCCAGCAGCCAAGGTTCAGGGATAAACTCACCCCTCCACTTT. Its protein product is CASSQGSGINSPLHF.

A few counts support this clonotype. The chain uses TRBV7-2 and TRBJ2-3, with D perhaps matching TRBD2 (5 bases). Germline V gene data show CDR1 as SGHTA and CDR2 as FQGNSA. Trimming shortened V by 5 bases and J by 4 bases, and 13 bases separated the two germline ends. CDR3 length: 14 residues. CDR3: CASSPTRVADTQYF. As DNA, the CDR3 is TGTGCCAGCAGCCCCACTAGGGTTGCAGATACGCAGTATTTT.

This chain links TRBV20-1 with TRBJ2-1; D may be TRBD1 (5 bases). V lost 1 base to trimming and J lost 9 bases, with 22 bases between them. CDR3 length equals 16 residues. CDR1 DFQATT and CDR2 SNEGSKA come from the germline V gene (reference sequence). The CDR3 here is CSARASDRPGRGEQFF. The CDR3, as DNA: TGCAGTGCTAGAGCCTCGGACCGACCTGGAAGGGGTGAGCAGTTCTTC.

This chain connects TRBV7-3 to TRBJ2-3; tentatively, D is TRBD1 (6 bases). The CDR3 length is 15 residues. Germline CDR1 SGHTA, CDR2 FQGTGA. Trimming cost V 5 bases and J 6 bases, with 18 bases left between them. CDR3 region: CASSLGQGMMDTQYF. The DNA for the CDR3 is TGTGCCAGCAGCCTCGGGCAGGGGATGATGGATACGCAGTATTTT.

This clonotype was seen a few times. V is TRBV6-1 and J is TRBJ1-2, with unresolved D. V shed 9 bases and J shed 7 bases, with 21 bases lying between them. The CDR3 has 14 residues. Germline V gene data show CDR1 as MNHNS and CDR2 as SASEGT. The CDR3 bases are TGTGCCAGTAGCCAACGTGTGGGGAATACTGGCTACACCTTC. This gives the protein CASSQRVGNTGYTF.

The gene calls are TRBV7-9 and TRBJ2-2; D ambiguous. The V end lost 1 base, the J end lost 7 bases, and 7 bases lay between the germline ends. The CDR3 extends over 13 amino acids. Germline CDR1 reads SEHNR; CDR2 reads FQNEAQ (reference sequence). CDR3 sequence: CASSLETNGELFF. Here the CDR3 DNA reads TGTGCCAGCAGCTTAGAGACAAACGGGGAGCTGTTTTTT.

V usage is TRBV2 and J usage is TRBJ1-6; D might be TRBD1 (5 bases). The CDR3 is 15 amino acids. V was shortened by 2 bases and J by 10 bases, with 15 bases between the two germline ends. Germline CDR1 is SNHLY and CDR2 is FYNNEI. CDR3 in DNA: TGTGCCAGCAGTGAATCTGGGGCAGGATGGTCACCCCTCCACTTT. Translation gives CASSESGAGWSPLHF.

This clonotype was seen more than once but under ten times. The V gene is TRBV27, the J gene TRBJ2-5; D is ambiguous. The germline V and J ends were trimmed by 6 bases and 5 bases, with 1 base remaining between them. CDR1 is MNHEY and CDR2 is SMNVEV in the germline V gene (reference sequence). The CDR3 consists of 9 residues. Written as DNA, the CDR3 is TGTGCCAGCAGGGAGACCCAGTACTTC. Its translation is CASRETQYF.

This clonotype was counted between two and nine times. The chain is built from TRBV7-2 and TRBJ1-2; 9 nucleotides agree with TRBD1. Germline trimming cut 5 bases from V and 7 bases from J; bases unmatched to any gene: 8. This CDR3 has 14 amino acids. Germline V gives CDR1 SGHTA, CDR2 FQGNSA. This chain's CDR3 is CASSQDRGRGGYTF. In DNA, the CDR3 is TGTGCCAGCAGCCAAGACAGGGGGAGAGGTGGCTACACCTTC. Together with reference TRBV7-2 and TRBJ1-2, the CDR3 gives the full variable domain: GAGVSQSPSNKVTEKGKDVELRCDPISGHTALYWYRQSLGQGLEFLIYFQGNSAPDKSGLPSDRFSAERTGGSVSTLTIQRTQQEDSAVYLCASSQDRGRGGYTFGSGTRLTVV.

This clonotype was seen more than once but under ten times. This chain links TRBV6-4 with TRBJ2-3, with no clear D. Germline V CDR1 and CDR2: MRHNA, SNTAGT. CDR3 length equals 15 residues. Trimming took off 0 bases at V and 4 bases at J, with 11 bases between the two ends. For the CDR3, the DNA is TGTGCCAGCAGTGACTCCGGGTTTAGGGCAGATACGCAGTATTTT. Protein product: CASSDSGFRADTQYF.

This chain joins TRBV5-4 and TRBJ1-1; D unclear. CDR3 length: 13 residues. V gave up 9 bases and J gave up 1 base, with 13 bases separating them. CDR1 is SGHNT and CDR2 is YYREEE in the germline V gene (reference sequence). This CDR3 is CAITRGGNTEAFF. DNA of the CDR3: TGTGCCATCACTCGCGGAGGGAACACTGAAGCTTTCTTT.

The J gene is TRBJ1-6, the V gene TRBV20-1; D may be TRBD1 (5 bases). V lost 2 bases, J lost 8 bases, and 13 bases lay in between. Germline V gives CDR1 DFQATT, CDR2 SNEGSKA (reference sequence). The CDR3 runs to 14 residues. The CDR3 region has the DNA TGCAGTGCTAGATTGCAGGGCCCTGATTCACCCCTCCACTTT. This gives the protein CSARLQGPDSPLHF.

This chain uses TRBV20-1 with TRBJ1-6; 8 positions match TRBD1. CDR3 length: 13 residues. J gave up 10 bases and V 6 bases, and 8 bases lay outside the gene matches. Germline loops: CDR1 DFQATT, CDR2 SNEGSKA (reference sequence). The CDR3 DNA is TGCAGTGCGGCGGGACAGGTACAGTCACCCCTCCACTTT. Its protein is CSAAGQVQSPLHF.

A few counts support this clonotype. V and J are TRBV30 and TRBJ2-5; weak D call: TRBD1 (5 bases). CDR3 length: 13 residues. Germline CDR1 GTSNPN, CDR2 SVGIG (reference sequence). V was pared by 0 bases and J by 4 bases, with 9 bases between. The CDR3: CAWSVQGPETQYF. CDR3 nucleotides: TGTGCCTGGAGTGTTCAGGGCCCAGAGACCCAGTACTTC.

CDR3 loop: CASSSPTGVGEKLFF. CDR3 sequence (DNA): TGTGCCAGCAGTTCCCCGACAGGGGTTGGGGAAAAACTGTTTTTT. The chain recombines TRBV28 with TRBJ1-4; TRBD1 aligns across 8 bases. This CDR3 is built from 15 residues. Germline V gene lookup returns CDR1 MDHEN and CDR2 SYDVKM. The junction had 9 bases not matched to a gene; V was cut back by 4 bases and J by 8 bases. The variable domain in full, completed from reference TRBV28 and TRBJ1-4, reads DVKVTQSSRYLVKRTGEKVFLECVQDMDHENMFWYRQDPGLGLRLIYFSYDVKMKEKGDIPEGYSVSREKKERFSLILESASTNQTSMYLCASSSPTGVGEKLFFGSGTQLSVL.

This clonotype was recorded only once. The chain uses TRBV29-1 and TRBJ2-5; possible D gene TRBD2, 5 bases. The germline V gene has CDR1 SQVTM and CDR2 ANQGSEA. The V end lost 7 bases, the J end lost 3 bases, and 9 bases lay between the germline ends. CDR3 size: 11 residues. The CDR3 is CSAGKKETQYF. Here the CDR3 DNA reads TGCAGCGCCGGGAAGAAAGAGACCCAGTACTTC. The full variable domain, its missing parts supplied by reference TRBV29-1 and TRBJ2-5, is SAVISQKPSRDICQRGTSLTIQCQVDSQVTMMFWYRQQPGQSLTLIATANQGSEATYESGFVIDKFPISRPNLTFSTLTVSNMSPEDSSIYLCSAGKKETQYFGPGTRLLVL.

The chain joins TRBV12-3 or TRBV12-4 to TRBJ2-5; TRBD1 matches 8 bases. The CDR3 extends over 15 amino acids. Trimming cost V 5 bases and J 5 bases; bases outside gene matches: 10. As DNA, the CDR3 is TGTGCCAGCAGTCCAGGGAGGACAGGGTGGGAGACCCAGTACTTC. It codes for CASSPGRTGWETQYF.

The chain combines TRBV14 with TRBJ2-1; 12 positions match TRBD2. CDR1 and CDR2 from the germline V gene are SGHDN and FVKESK. The V gene end was trimmed by 5 bases and the J gene end by 9 bases; junction bases not matched to a gene: 11. The CDR3 contains 16 residues. The CDR3 DNA sequence: TGTGCCAGCAGCGAACTGACTAGCGGGGGTACACGTGAGCAGTTCTTC. Translation gives CASSELTSGGTREQFF. Full variable domain (missing parts from reference TRBV14 and TRBJ2-1): EAGVTQFPSHSVIEKGQTVTLRCDPISGHDNLYWYRRVMGKEIKFLLHFVKESKQDESGMPNNRFLAERTGGTYSTLKVQPAELEDSGVYFCASSELTSGGTREQFFGPGTRLTVL.

The chain employs TRBV5-1 and TRBJ2-1, with 11 bases lining up with TRBD2. With 1 base clipped from V and 7 bases from J, the junction kept 10 bases outside the gene matches. The CDR3 covers 17 residues. Germline V gene sequence: CDR1 SGHRS, CDR2 YFSETQ. The CDR3 loop reads CASSLRFLAGGSNEQFF. The CDR3 nucleotides read TGCGCCAGCAGCTTGCGGTTTCTAGCGGGGGGTAGTAATGAGCAGTTCTTC.

This clonotype has more than one count but fewer than ten. Compared with germline, one end of the junction differs, possibly owing to a read error. The rearrangement uses TRBV2 and TRBJ2-2; D gene unclear. This CDR3 has 15 residues. Germline CDR1 and CDR2: SNHLY and FYNNEI. The CDR3: CASREEWLDTGELFF. CDR3 bases: TGTGCCAGCAGAGAAGAGTGGCTGGACACCGGGGAGCTGTTTTTT.

This clonotype occurred a few times. The CDR3 reads CAISESVGANVLTF. CDR3 nucleotide sequence: TGTGCCATCAGTGAGTCGGTAGGGGCCAACGTCCTGACTTTC. The chain links TRBV10-3 to TRBJ2-6; no clear D gene. This CDR3 is 14 amino acids long. The V end was cut by 0 bases, the J end by 4 bases, with 4 bases between. CDR1 and CDR2 from the germline V gene are ENHRY and SYGVKD.

V gene TRBV4-2 combines with J gene TRBJ1-1; no firm D call. Germline V gene data show CDR1 as LGHNA and CDR2 as YNFKEQ. Trimming stripped 1 base from V and 0 bases from J, with 6 bases between. The CDR3 covers 14 residues. CDR3 coding DNA: TGTGCCAGCAGCCAAGGGGGTATGAACACTGAAGCTTTCTTT. Translating gives CASSQGGMNTEAFF.

The sample holds one count of this clonotype. This chain links TRBV7-3 with TRBJ2-6, with D unclear. Trimming took off 6 bases at V and 0 bases at J, with 6 bases between the two ends. The CDR3 extends over 14 amino acids. CDR1 and CDR2 from the germline V gene are SGHTA and FQGTGA. CDR3 DNA: TGTGCCAGCAGTCCTAACTCTGGGGCCAACGTCCTGACTTTC. It yields the protein CASSPNSGANVLTF.

This clonotype has more than one count but fewer than ten. The chain carries TRBV6-5 and TRBJ1-5; D remains unclear. From germline, CDR1 is MNHEY and CDR2 SVGAGI. The CDR3 has 15 residues. V lost 2 bases to trimming and J lost 3 bases, with 11 bases between them. CDR3: CASSYGSDPNQPQHF. CDR3 DNA sequence: TGTGCCAGCAGTTACGGGTCCGACCCCAATCAGCCCCAGCATTTT.

This clonotype was detected only a few times. V is TRBV19 and J is TRBJ1-5; 9 positions agree with TRBD1. This CDR3 is built from 21 residues. Germline trimming cut 2 bases from V and 4 bases from J; bases unmatched to any gene: 21. The germline CDR1 and CDR2 sequences are LNHDA and SQIVND (reference sequence). The CDR3 DNA is TGTGCCAGTAGTATATTGGTTGACGGACAGGGGCTAATGGCCCTGAATCAGCCCCAGCATTTT. This encodes CASSILVDGQGLMALNQPQHF.

V and J are TRBV15 and TRBJ1-4, with 8 bases matching TRBD1. Germline CDR1 reads LNHNV; CDR2 reads YYDKDF (reference sequence). The CDR3 runs 16 residues. V was clipped by 2 bases and J by 7 bases; unmatched bases: 9. The chain's CDR3 is CATSRWGTGEGEKLFF. The CDR3 DNA follows: TGTGCCACCAGCAGATGGGGGACAGGCGAAGGTGAAAAACTGTTTTTT.

This clonotype appeared a few times. The V call is TRBV24-1, the J call TRBJ2-1; weak D call: TRBD1 (6 bases). V lost 9 bases to trimming and J lost 4 bases, with 9 bases between them. This CDR3 spans 12 amino acids. The V gene's germline CDR1 is KGHDR and CDR2 SFDVKD. The CDR3 nucleotides are TGTGCCACCGAGACAGGATACAATGAGCAGTTCTTC. Translating gives CATETGYNEQFF.

In its sample, this clonotype was seen a few times. This rearrangement joins TRBV11-3 to TRBJ2-7; D is unclear. Trimming removed 0 bases from V and 5 bases from J, with 5 bases in between. Germline CDR1 reads SGHNT; CDR2 reads YENEEA. CDR3 length equals 12 residues. The CDR3 reads CASSLDLDEQYF. The DNA for the CDR3 is TGTGCCAGCAGCTTAGATCTAGACGAGCAGTACTTC.